Each of the 31 T cell receptor beta chains below was sequenced from the same sample in a study of T cells in Graves' hyperthyroidism and ophthalmopathy. RNA transcripts gave rise to amplified TCR beta CDR3 regions. First-round RT-PCR with HTBI primers amplified the TCR CDR3 region. From the multiplex PCR reads, TCRdb called clonotypes with MiXCR, one entry per CDR3 protein. The data show fewer than 350,000 distinct CDR3 sequences, around 19% seen once. The specimen was blood. Receptor source: a man aged 45-60 years with Graves' ophthalmopathy.

This chain uses TRBV5-1 with TRBJ2-1; perhaps D is TRBD1 or TRBD2 (6 bases each). The V end was cut by 4 bases, the J end by 6 bases, with 20 bases between. Germline V gene data show CDR1 as SGHRS and CDR2 as YFSETQ. The CDR3 consists of 16 residues. The CDR3 is CASSTKTGSGVNEQFF. The CDR3 DNA reads as TGCGCCAGCAGCACTAAAACAGGGTCGGGGGTCAATGAGCAGTTCTTC.

This chain links TRBV6-5 with TRBJ2-1; D uncertain. Trimming removed 2 bases from V and 0 bases from J, with 5 bases in between. The CDR3 has 14 residues. The germline gives CDR1 MNHEY, CDR2 SVGAGI. The CDR3 DNA sequence: TGTGCCAGCAGTTACGCAAGCTCCTACAATGAGCAGTTCTTC. Its protein product is CASSYASSYNEQFF.

This sequence joins TRBV2 and TRBJ2-7; 8 bases match TRBD1. The germline gives CDR1 SNHLY, CDR2 FYNNEI. There are 15 residues in the CDR3. With 5 bases clipped from V and 3 bases from J, the junction kept 9 bases outside the gene matches. CDR3 region: CASSLYRTGNYEQYF. CDR3 nucleotide sequence: TGTGCCAGCAGTTTATACAGGACAGGGAACTACGAGCAGTACTTC. The variable domain in full, with the rest retrieved from reference TRBV2 and TRBJ2-7, is EPEVTQTPSHQVTQMGQEVILRCVPISNHLYFYWYRQILGQKVEFLVSFYNNEISEKSEIFDDQFSVERPDGSNFTLKIRSTKLEDSAMYFCASSLYRTGNYEQYFGPGTRLTVT.

The J gene is TRBJ2-5, the V gene TRBV20-1, with TRBD2 identical over 15 bases. The length of the CDR3 is 17 residues. J gave up 7 bases and V 8 bases, and 17 bases lay outside the gene matches. Germline CDR1 and CDR2: DFQATT and SNEGSKA (reference sequence). The CDR3 sequence: CSPRGTSGRNNEGTQYF. The CDR3 DNA reads TGCAGTCCCAGGGGGACTAGCGGGAGGAATAATGAAGGGACCCAGTACTTC.

The chain employs TRBV9 and TRBJ2-2; 13 bases are a match to TRBD2. In germline, CDR1 is SGDLS, CDR2 YYNGEE. The CDR3 is made up of 17 amino acids. The V and J ends lost 4 bases and 0 bases, in that order; junction bases with no gene match: 3. The CDR3 bases are TGTGCCAGCAGCAAACTAGCGGGAGGGGCGAACACCGGGGAGCTGTTTTTT. Amino acids: CASSKLAGGANTGELFF.

This clonotype was found many times. This chain uses TRBV7-3 with TRBJ2-1, with TRBD1 identical over 9 bases. The CDR3 is made up of 15 amino acids. Germline lookup yields CDR1 SGHTA and CDR2 FQGTGA. V dropped 4 bases and J dropped 4; count of bases not matched to a gene: 5. The DNA for the CDR3 is TGTGCCAGCAGCTCCACAGGGGGCGGGTACAATGAGCAGTTCTTC. It encodes CASSSTGGGYNEQFF.

This clonotype came up a few times. J is TRBJ2-7 and V is TRBV29-1; 14 nucleotides agree with TRBD2. The CDR3 is 14 residues long. The V segment lost 5 bases and the J segment 4 bases; nucleotides outside the gene matches: 4. Looked up from germline, CDR1 is SQVTM and CDR2 is ANQGSEA. The CDR3 protein is CSVLRTSGRYEQYF. In DNA form, the CDR3 reads TGCAGCGTTCTCCGGACTAGCGGGAGGTACGAGCAGTACTTC.

This clonotype occurred many times. The chain couples TRBV5-1 to TRBJ1-1; unclear D gene. V was shortened by 1 base and J by 0 bases, with 13 bases between the two germline ends. This CDR3 has 16 residues. Germline CDR1 SGHRS, CDR2 YFSETQ. CDR3 amino acids: CASSLSEAGLNTEAFF. The CDR3 coding sequence is TGCGCCAGCAGCTTGTCCGAGGCGGGGTTGAACACTGAAGCTTTCTTT.

This clonotype has more than one count but fewer than ten. In DNA form, the CDR3 reads TGTGCCAGTAGTATCCCCAGGGGTATGCCCTACGAGCAGTACTTC. It translates to CASSIPRGMPYEQYF. The V and J genes are TRBV19 and TRBJ2-7; TRBD1 is a possible D gene (6 bases). Germline CDR1 and CDR2: LNHDA and SQIVND (reference sequence). The CDR3 has 15 residues. The V end lost 3 bases, the J end lost 2 bases, and 14 bases lay between the germline ends.

This chain joins TRBV7-2 and TRBJ2-2; D ambiguous. The CDR3 totals 15 residues. Trimming left V 5 bases short and J 0 bases short, with 10 bases between. Germline V gives CDR1 SGHTA, CDR2 FQGNSA. The CDR3: CASSQRLANTGELFF. In DNA form, the CDR3 reads TGTGCCAGCAGCCAGAGGCTAGCGAACACCGGGGAGCTGTTTTTT.

On this clonotype itself: One junction end does not reproduce the germline sequence, and a read error may be involved. V is TRBV30 and J is TRBJ2-5; 12 bases agree with TRBD1. CDR1 is GTSNPN, CDR2 SVGIG, per germline (reference sequence). The CDR3 extends over 14 amino acids. In DNA, the CDR3 is TGTGCCTGGAGTGTTCCTGGGACAGGGGGCAGTGGAGACTTC. It codes for CAWSVPGTGGSGDF. The full variable domain, its missing parts supplied by reference TRBV30 and TRBJ2-5, is SQTIHQWPATLVQPVGSPLSLECTVEGTSNPNLYWYRQAAGRGLQLLFYSVGIGQISSEVPQNLSASRPQDRQFILSSKKLLLSDSGFYLCAWSVPGTGGSGDFGPGTRLLVL.

This clonotype was detected only a few times. V usage is TRBV20-1 and J usage is TRBJ2-2; D unclear. The V gene's germline CDR1 is DFQATT and CDR2 SNEGSKA (reference sequence). The CDR3 sequence is 14 residues long. V shed 0 bases and J shed 5 bases, with 10 bases lying between them. CDR3 amino acids: CSARDLPVTGELFF. DNA of the CDR3: TGCAGTGCTAGAGATCTCCCCGTTACCGGGGAGCTGTTTTTT.

The chain joins TRBV9 to TRBJ2-7, with 7 bases aligning to TRBD2. CDR1 is SGDLS and CDR2 is YYNGEE in the germline V gene. The CDR3 extends over 16 amino acids. V was pared by 2 bases and J by 3 bases, with 11 bases of the junction left unmatched. CDR3 DNA: TGTGCCAGCAGCGTGGGAGGACTAGAGGCTATCTACGAGCAGTACTTC. This codes for CASSVGGLEAIYEQYF.

Many counts were recorded for this clonotype. The chain uses TRBV28 and TRBJ1-5, with a weak D call TRBD1 (6 bases). The V end was cut by 6 bases, the J end by 7 bases, with 16 bases between. The CDR3 spans 14 residues. Germline CDR1 and CDR2: MDHEN and SYDVKM. DNA for the CDR3: TGTGCCAGCAGGATGGCCGGGACAACCCAGCCCCAGCATTTT. This codes for CASRMAGTTQPQHF. The complete variable domain, with remaining parts taken from reference TRBV28 and TRBJ1-5, reads DVKVTQSSRYLVKRTGEKVFLECVQDMDHENMFWYRQDPGLGLRLIYFSYDVKMKEKGDIPEGYSVSREKKERFSLILESASTNQTSMYLCASRMAGTTQPQHFGDGTRLSIL.

The table lists this clonotype with many counts. The chain employs TRBV2 and TRBJ1-1; D gene ambiguous. The V and J ends lost 1 base and 3 bases respectively, with 6 bases between them. Germline lookup yields CDR1 SNHLY and CDR2 FYNNEI. CDR3 length: 13 amino acids. The CDR3 loop is CASSEEVYTEAFF. DNA of the CDR3: TGTGCCAGCAGTGAAGAGGTATACACTGAAGCTTTCTTT.

This clonotype was seen ten or more times. The V and J genes are TRBV5-1 and TRBJ2-1; tentative D call: TRBD2 (6 bases). From germline, CDR1 is SGHRS and CDR2 YFSETQ. The CDR3 length is 16 residues. The V end was cut by 3 bases, the J end by 8 bases, with 21 bases between. CDR3 nucleotides: TGCGCCAGCAGCTCCCAAGCCATAAACCCGGGGGATGAGCAGTTCTTC. This codes for CASSSQAINPGDEQFF.

Ten or more counts support this clonotype. The gene calls are TRBV27 and TRBJ1-5; D not certain. Looked up from germline, CDR1 is MNHEY and CDR2 is SMNVEV (reference sequence). V lost 3 bases, J lost 3 bases, and 6 bases lay in between. This CDR3 has 13 residues. The CDR3 loop is CASSLEVNQPQHF. CDR3 nucleotide sequence: TGTGCCAGCAGTTTGGAAGTCAATCAGCCCCAGCATTTT.

This clonotype was picked up many times. J is TRBJ1-1 and V is TRBV28, with 8 bases matching TRBD1. V shed 6 bases, J shed 1 base, and the junction held 7 bases outside the gene matches. The CDR3 totals 15 residues. Germline V CDR1 and CDR2: MDHEN, SYDVKM. The CDR3 reads CASRPQTGANTEAFF. The CDR3 DNA is TGTGCCAGCAGACCTCAGACAGGGGCGAACACTGAAGCTTTCTTT.

The gene calls are TRBV4-1 and TRBJ1-3; D unclear. Trimming removed 0 bases at V and 0 bases at J, with 9 bases between. The CDR3 extends over 16 amino acids. Germline V gene lookup returns CDR1 MGHRA and CDR2 YSYEKL. CDR3 region: CASSQDVASSGNTIYF. DNA of the CDR3: TGCGCCAGCAGCCAAGATGTAGCGAGCTCTGGAAACACCATATATTTT.

This clonotype was seen more than once but under ten times. The chain has TRBV19 and TRBJ1-2; D is perhaps TRBD1 (6 bases). V lost 7 bases and J 8 bases, leaving 20 bases between the germline ends. The germline V gene encodes CDR1 LNHDA and CDR2 SQIVND (reference sequence). The CDR3 loop spans 14 amino acids. This chain's CDR3 is CASTPMDSRGGYTF. In nucleotides, the CDR3 is TGTGCCAGTACCCCCATGGACAGCCGCGGGGGCTACACCTTC. The full variable domain, with the rest looked up from reference TRBV19 and TRBJ1-2, is DGGITQSPKYLFRKEGQNVTLSCEQNLNHDAMYWYRQDPGQGLRLIYYSQIVNDFQKGDIAEGYSVSREKKESFPLTVTSAQKNPTAFYLCASTPMDSRGGYTFGSGTRLTVV.

The chain is built from TRBV30 and TRBJ1-2; D perhaps matches TRBD1 (5 bases). Trimming pared 1 base from V and 4 bases from J, leaving 13 bases between. CDR1 GTSNPN and CDR2 SVGIG come from the germline V gene (reference sequence). This CDR3 is built from 14 residues. CDR3 sequence: CAWSDKGQFYGYTF. In DNA form, the CDR3 reads TGTGCCTGGAGTGATAAGGGGCAATTCTATGGCTACACCTTC.

This clonotype was counted many times. This chain connects TRBV18 to TRBJ2-2; D not resolved. Germline V CDR1 and CDR2: KGHSH, LQKENI. V lost 2 bases and J lost 2, with 12 bases in between. CDR3 size: 16 residues. The CDR3 bases are TGTGCCAGCTCACCAGGAGACACGGGTAACACCGGGGAGCTGTTTTTT. Amino acids: CASSPGDTGNTGELFF.

Concerning this clonotype itself: Given a much more abundant clone one base away, this may be a read error. The chain carries TRBV27 and TRBJ2-7, with D perhaps matching TRBD2 (6 bases). The germline V gene encodes CDR1 MNHEY and CDR2 SMNVEV (reference sequence). The CDR3 is 15 residues long. For the CDR3, the DNA is TGTGCCGGCAGTCTAAAGAGCGGGTACTCCTACGAGCAGTACTTC. Amino acid sequence: CAGSLKSGYSYEQYF.

This chain joins TRBV6-1 and TRBJ1-2; 10 positions match TRBD1. The V gene's germline CDR1 is MNHNS and CDR2 SASEGT. Trimming at V came to 8 bases and at J to 8 bases, leaving 11 bases not matched to a gene. The CDR3 totals 14 residues. The CDR3 DNA sequence: TGTGCCAGCGAATTGTTCGGGACAGGGGTGGGCTACACCTTC. Translating it yields CASELFGTGVGYTF.

The J gene is TRBJ1-5, the V gene TRBV6-2 or TRBV6-3; no reliable D call. The CDR3 extends over 14 amino acids. Trimming cost V 6 bases and J 0 bases, with 9 bases left between them. CDR1 is MNHEY and CDR2 is SVGEGT in the germline V gene. CDR3 in amino acids: CASSPSPSNQPQHF. The CDR3 nucleotides are TGTGCCAGCAGCCCGTCACCTAGCAATCAGCCCCAGCATTTT.

This clonotype showed up just a few times. This chain connects TRBV6-1 to TRBJ2-5, with D possibly being TRBD1 (5 bases). The V gene lost 8 bases and the J gene lost 0 bases, with 13 bases spanning the gap. CDR3 length: 14 residues. Germline V gene lookup returns CDR1 MNHNS and CDR2 SASEGT. The CDR3 bases are TGTGCCAGCCAGCCGACCAGGGACCAAGAGACCCAGTACTTC. Translating gives CASQPTRDQETQYF.

This clonotype appeared many times. The chain employs TRBV24-1 and TRBJ1-1; unclear D gene. The germline V and J ends were trimmed by 7 bases and 0 bases, with 8 bases remaining between them. The CDR3 runs to 13 residues. CDR1 KGHDR and CDR2 SFDVKD come from the germline V gene. CDR3 sequence reads: CATSEGVNTEAFF. The CDR3 region has the DNA TGTGCCACCAGCGAGGGAGTGAACACTGAAGCTTTCTTT.

The chain is built from TRBV20-1 and TRBJ2-7; TRBD2 matches 7 bases. Germline CDR1 reads DFQATT; CDR2 reads SNEGSKA (reference sequence). The CDR3 covers 13 residues. V dropped 8 bases and J dropped 3; count of bases not matched to a gene: 10. CDR3 DNA sequence: TGCAGTTTACCGGCCAGGGAGGGCTACGAGCAGTACTTC. It specifies CSLPAREGYEQYF.

This clonotype was observed many times. The rearrangement uses TRBV4-1 and TRBJ2-7; D gene uncertain. The CDR3 covers 14 residues. V lost 1 base to trimming and J lost 3 bases, with 10 bases between them. Germline V gene data show CDR1 as MGHRA and CDR2 as YSYEKL. The CDR3 sequence: CASSQAPGIYEQYF. The DNA of the CDR3 is TGCGCCAGCAGCCAAGCCCCAGGAATCTACGAGCAGTACTTC.

The chain joins TRBV28 to TRBJ2-1; D gene unclear. The germline CDR1 and CDR2 sequences are MDHEN and SYDVKM. The CDR3 is 13 amino acids. V was cut by 7 bases and J by 5 bases, with 12 bases left in between. In DNA, the CDR3 is TGTGCCAGCAAATTCGGGCTTAACAATGAGCAGTTCTTC. This gives the protein CASKFGLNNEQFF.

This clonotype was observed many times. CDR3 sequence reads: CASLKGGANVLTF. The CDR3 DNA is TGTGCCAGCCTGAAGGGTGGGGCCAACGTCCTGACTTTC. The V gene is TRBV28, the J gene TRBJ2-6; D is unclear. The CDR3 extends over 13 amino acids. Germline-derived CDR1 and CDR2 are MDHEN and SYDVKM. The V and J ends lost 8 bases and 3 bases respectively, with 8 bases between them.